The clone carrying this T cell receptor (beta chain) was observed a single time. The germline V gene encodes CDR1 MDHEN and CDR2 SYDVKM. With 4 bases removed from V and 4 bases from J, the gap between germline ends came to 13 bases. The CDR3 runs 14 residues. The entry originates in a study of blood T cell repertoires in COVID-19. At the level of the study: COVID-19 samples from acute and convalescent phases originated in the United States, Italy and Spain. Sources were T cells, B-cell-depleted T cells, or PBMCs; the material itself was cDNA or gDNA.

Per the original data handling: Amplification of reference gene primers was used by the study to estimate nucleated cell counts. Sequencing was performed with immunoSEQ multiplex PCR; in TCRdb, only in-frame clones are kept and a portion is missing. From that table come the V and J calls and clone size; the DNA was used to work out D and trimming. The sample consists of some 150,000 clones, 80% to 90% of them appearing once. This receptor was obtained from a woman between 35 and 50 years old with acute or convalescent COVID-19. This chain joins TRBV28 and TRBJ1-2, with unresolved D. The sequenced sample was peripheral blood. The DNA of the CDR3 is TGTGCCAGCAGTTCCCCTCCGAGGGCCTATGGCTACACCTTC. Its protein is CASSSPPRAYGYTF.